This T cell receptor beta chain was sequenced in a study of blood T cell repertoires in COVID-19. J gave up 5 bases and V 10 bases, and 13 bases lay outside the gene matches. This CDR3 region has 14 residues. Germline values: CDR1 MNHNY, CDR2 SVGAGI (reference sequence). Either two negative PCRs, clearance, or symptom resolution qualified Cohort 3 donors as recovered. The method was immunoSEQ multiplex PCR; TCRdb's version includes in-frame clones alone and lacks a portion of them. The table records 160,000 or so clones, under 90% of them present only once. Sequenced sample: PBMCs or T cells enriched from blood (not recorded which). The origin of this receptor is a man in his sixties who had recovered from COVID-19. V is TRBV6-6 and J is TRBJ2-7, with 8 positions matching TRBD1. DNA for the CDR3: TGTGCCACCCGTCCGAGGACAGGGATAGACGAGCAGTACTTC. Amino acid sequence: CATRPRTGIDEQYF.